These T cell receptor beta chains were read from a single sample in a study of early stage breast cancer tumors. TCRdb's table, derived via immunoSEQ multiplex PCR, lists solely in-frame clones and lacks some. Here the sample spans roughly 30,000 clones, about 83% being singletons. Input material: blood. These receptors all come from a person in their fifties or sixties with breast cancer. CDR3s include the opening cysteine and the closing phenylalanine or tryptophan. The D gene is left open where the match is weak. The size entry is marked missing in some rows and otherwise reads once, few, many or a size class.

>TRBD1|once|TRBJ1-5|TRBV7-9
TGTGCCAGCAGCCCGACAGGGAACGGGCAGCCCCAGCATTTT
CASSPTGNGQPQHF
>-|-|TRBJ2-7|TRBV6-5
TGTGCCAGCAGTTACTCGAGGGGGGGGTACGAGCAGTACTTC
CASSYSRGGYEQYF
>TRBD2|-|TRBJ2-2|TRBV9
TGTGCCAGCAGCGTAACTAGCGGACCCACCGGGGAGCTGTTTTTT
CASSVTSGPTGELFF
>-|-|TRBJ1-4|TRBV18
TGTGCCAGCTCACGGACTGAAGATAATGAAAAACTGTTTTTT
CASSRTEDNEKLFF
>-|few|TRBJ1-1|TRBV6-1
TGTGCCAGCAGTGAGGGCATGAACACTGAAGCTTTCTTT
CASSEGMNTEAFF
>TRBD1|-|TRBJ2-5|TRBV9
TGTGCCAGCAGCGTAGCTTGGGGACAGGGATCCCCAGAGACCCAGTACTTC
CASSVAWGQGSPETQYF
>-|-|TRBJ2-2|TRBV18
TGTGCCAGCCCAATTAACAGGGAAACGAACACCGGGGAGCTGTTTTTT
CASPINRETNTGELFF
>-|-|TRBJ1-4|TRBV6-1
TGTGCCAGCACCTGGGTTGGGGAAAAACTGTTTTTT
CASTWVGEKLFF
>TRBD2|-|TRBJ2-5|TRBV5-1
TGCGCCAGCAGCTTTAGCGGGGGGGACGAGACCCAGTACTTC
CASSFSGGDETQYF
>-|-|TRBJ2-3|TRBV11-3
TGTGCCAGCAGCGCCCGAGCCACAGATACGCAGTATTTT
CASSARATDTQYF
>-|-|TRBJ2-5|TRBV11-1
TGTGCCAGCAGCCTCCACCCGGGGGGCGAGACCCAGTACTTC
CASSLHPGGETQYF
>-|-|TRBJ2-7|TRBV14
TGTGCCAGCAGCCTACCGGGACACGGGTACGAGCAGTACTTC
CASSLPGHGYEQYF
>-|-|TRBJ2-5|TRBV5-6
TGTGCCAGCAGCCGGGCAGAGACCCAGTACTTC
CASSRAETQYF
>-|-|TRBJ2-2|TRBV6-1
TGTGCCAGCAGTGAGGACCCCGGGGGCGGGGAGCTGTTTTTT
CASSEDPGGGELFF
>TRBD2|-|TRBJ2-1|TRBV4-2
TGTGCCAGCAGCCAAGCCCCTAGCGGGAGGGCTCCCTCCTACAATGAGCAGTTCTTC
CASSQAPSGRAPSYNEQFF
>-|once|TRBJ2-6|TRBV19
TGTGCCAGTAGTATAGATCGGTCAGGGTTGAGATCTGGGGCCAACGTCCTGACTTTC
CASSIDRSGLRSGANVLTF
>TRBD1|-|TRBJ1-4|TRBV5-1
TGCGCCAGCAGCTCAGGGACAGCAACTAATGAAAAACTGTTTTTT
CASSSGTATNEKLFF
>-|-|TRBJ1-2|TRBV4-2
TGTGCCAGCAGCCAAGACGCAGAATTTTTCGGTAACTATGGCTACACCTTC
CASSQDAEFFGNYGYTF
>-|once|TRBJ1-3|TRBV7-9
TGTGCCAGCAGCTCTCGGAGGGCCTCTGGAAACACCATATATTTT
CASSSRRASGNTIYF
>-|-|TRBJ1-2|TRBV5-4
TGTGCCAGCAGCTTGGCGGGGGGGGGTAACTATGGCTACACCTTC
CASSLAGGGNYGYTF
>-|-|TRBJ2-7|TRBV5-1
TGCGCCAGCAGCTTGGCGCGGGGTTACGAGCAGTACTTC
CASSLARGYEQYF
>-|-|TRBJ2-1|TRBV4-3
TGCGCCAGCAGCCTCCTGGCCCCGCGGTTCGATGAGCAGTTCTTC
CASSLLAPRFDEQFF
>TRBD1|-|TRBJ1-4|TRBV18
TGTGCCAGCTCACCAGGGACAGGGGTCGGTGAAAAACTGTTTTTT
CASSPGTGVGEKLFF
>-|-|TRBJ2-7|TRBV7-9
TGTGCCAGCAGCTTAATTTCAGGGAGCGAGCAGTACTTC
CASSLISGSEQYF
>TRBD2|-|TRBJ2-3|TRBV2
TGTGCCAGCAGCGCGACTAGCGGTACCACAGATACGCAGTATTTT
CASSATSGTTDTQYF
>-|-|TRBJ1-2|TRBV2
TGTGCCAGCAGTGAACGGCAGGTTTATGGCTACACCTTC
CASSERQVYGYTF
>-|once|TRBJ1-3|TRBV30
TGTGCCTGGAGTGTACGACCGGGGGCCCCTGGAAACACCATATATTTT
CAWSVRPGAPGNTIYF
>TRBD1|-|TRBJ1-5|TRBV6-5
TGTGCCAGCAGCTTGGGACAGGGGATGGGCAATCCCCAGCATTTT
CASSLGQGMGNPQHF
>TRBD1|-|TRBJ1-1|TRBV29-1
TGCAGCGTAGGGACAGGGGGTAATATTGCTGAAGCTTTCTTT
CSVGTGGNIAEAFF
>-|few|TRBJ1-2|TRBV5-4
TGTGCCAGCAAGGACAGCGACGTCGGAGGCTACACCTTC
CASKDSDVGGYTF
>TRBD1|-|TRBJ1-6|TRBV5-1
TGCGCCAGCAGCTTGGGAGACAGGGACAATTCACCCCTCCACTTT
CASSLGDRDNSPLHF
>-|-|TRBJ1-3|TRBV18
TGTGCCAGCTCACCACGTGGGGCCTCTGGAAACACCATATATTTT
CASSPRGASGNTIYF
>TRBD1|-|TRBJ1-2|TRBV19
TGTGCCAGTAGCGAAGAGACAGGGTCGTGGTACACCTTC
CASSEETGSWYTF
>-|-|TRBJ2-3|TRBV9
TGTGCCAGCAGCGTTGACACTAGGATAGGCACAGATACGCAGTATTTT
CASSVDTRIGTDTQYF
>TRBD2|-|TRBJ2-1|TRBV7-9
TGTGCCAGCAGCTTTGAACTAGCGCCTAACAATGAGCAGTTCTTC
CASSFELAPNNEQFF
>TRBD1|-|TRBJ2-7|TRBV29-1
TGCAGCGTTGGTGGGACAGTAGCACGCGAGCAGTACTTC
CSVGGTVAREQYF
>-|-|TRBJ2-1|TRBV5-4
TGTGCCAGCAGCTTTACGGGGGGCCTTCACAATGAGCAGTTCTTC
CASSFTGGLHNEQFF